This TCR beta chain was captured in a study of CD8+ T cells in alopecia areata. The researchers isolated CD4+ and CD8+ T cells from PBMCs by sorting. TCR sequencing used cDNA made by reverse transcription of extracted RNA. Here immunoSEQ multiplex PCR was the method, and the copy in TCRdb shows in-frame clones only, minus some. This table has roughly 130,000 clones, about 57% appearing once. This CDR3 comprises 14 residues. Looked up from germline, CDR1 is ENHRY and CDR2 is SYGVKD. V was trimmed by 4 bases and J by 0 bases, leaving 9 bases between them. The sequences come from CD4+ T cells sorted from blood, collected at week 0. The receptor's source is a human donor with alopecia areata. The chain employs TRBV10-3 and TRBJ2-5; possible D gene TRBD2, 5 bases. CDR3 amino acids: CAISASSDQETQYF. CDR3 nucleotide sequence: TGTGCCATCAGTGCTAGCTCCGACCAAGAGACCCAGTACTTC.